Listed below are T cell receptor beta chains from one sample, sequenced in a study of blood T cell repertoires in COVID-19. Profiling relied on immunoSEQ multiplex PCR, and the TCRdb table lists in-frame clones only, not all of them. The sample holds some 150,000 clones, approximately 84% seen once. The specimen sequenced was PBMCs or T cells enriched from blood (not recorded which). These receptors originate from a human donor with acute COVID-19. The donor label of this sample is uncertain. The CDR3 runs from the conserved cysteine through the conserved F or W. The D gene is left open where the match is weak. A row's size may be missing; if present it is once, few, many or a size class.

clone size,J gene,V gene,D gene,CDR3 protein,CDR3 DNA
NA,TRBJ2-1,TRBV27,TRBD2,CASREYSGTSGYNEQFF,TGTGCCAGCAGGGAGTACTCCGGGACTAGCGGATACAATGAGCAGTTCTTC
NA,TRBJ1-3,TRBV5-1,TRBD1,CASSFSPGQGRSGNTIYF,TGCGCCAGCAGCTTTTCACCGGGACAGGGCCGCTCTGGAAACACCATATATTTT
NA,TRBJ1-5,TRBV11-2,NA,CASARSGFSQPQHF,TGTGCCAGCGCCAGGAGCGGATTCAGTCAGCCCCAGCATTTT
NA,TRBJ1-1,TRBV5-1,TRBD1,CASSLEDRAGTEAFF,TGCGCCAGCAGCTTGGAGGACAGGGCTGGGACTGAAGCTTTCTTT
NA,TRBJ1-5,TRBV27,NA,CASSREGGLNQPQHF,TGTGCCAGCAGCCGCGAGGGTGGTCTCAATCAGCCCCAGCATTTT
few,TRBJ2-2,TRBV5-4,TRBD2,CASSLGLAGQGGTGELFF,TGTGCCAGCAGCTTGGGCCTAGCGGGTCAAGGGGGCACCGGGGAGCTGTTTTTT
NA,TRBJ1-1,TRBV19,NA,CASSIDIDNVHTEAFF,TGTGCCAGTAGTATAGATATTGACAATGTGCACACTGAAGCTTTCTTT
NA,TRBJ2-7,TRBV30,TRBD2,CAWSGLAANIYEQYF,TGTGCCTGGAGTGGACTAGCGGCCAATATCTACGAGCAGTACTTC
NA,TRBJ2-1,TRBV7-9,NA,CASSSHTGPSPYNEQFF,TGTGCCAGCAGCTCCCATACCGGTCCCTCCCCCTACAATGAGCAGTTCTTC
NA,TRBJ1-4,TRBV5-1,NA,CASSSGGTNEKLFF,TGCGCCAGCAGCTCCGGAGGTACTAATGAAAAACTGTTTTTT
few,TRBJ1-4,TRBV4-2,TRBD1,CASSHGQGFVADEKLFF,TGTGCCAGCAGCCACGGACAGGGGTTCGTGGCTGATGAAAAACTGTTTTTT
NA,TRBJ1-2,TRBV6-2/TRBV6-3,NA,CASSRREINYGYTF,TGTGCCAGCAGTCGGAGGGAAATTAACTATGGCTACACCTTC
once,TRBJ1-3,TRBV4-3,NA,CASSRKRTTSGNTIYF,TGCGCCAGCAGCCGAAAACGGACAACTTCTGGAAACACCATATATTTT
NA,TRBJ2-7,TRBV7-2,NA,CASSLLASSYEQYF,TGTGCCAGCAGCTTACTTGCGAGCTCCTACGAGCAGTACTTC
NA,TRBJ1-3,TRBV6-1,NA,CASSEWGVSGNTIYF,TGTGCCAGCAGTGAATGGGGCGTCTCTGGAAACACCATATATTTT
NA,TRBJ2-7,TRBV3-1/TRBV3-2,NA,CASSPPEGSYEQYF,TGTGCCAGCAGCCCCCCGGAGGGCTCCTACGAGCAGTACTTC
NA,TRBJ2-1,TRBV5-6,NA,CASSLQVTEQFF,TGTGCCAGCAGCCTCCAGGTTACGGAGCAGTTCTTC
NA,TRBJ1-1,TRBV5-1,TRBD1,CASSTGQVNAEAFF,TGCGCCAGCAGCACAGGACAGGTTAACGCTGAAGCTTTCTTT
NA,TRBJ1-3,TRBV12-5,NA,CASGLLGNTIYF,TGTGCTAGTGGTTTGTTAGGAAACACCATATATTTT
NA,TRBJ2-1,TRBV7-9,TRBD1,CASGHPTGGAAYNEQFF,TGTGCCAGCGGCCACCCGACAGGGGGGGCAGCCTACAATGAGCAGTTCTTC
NA,TRBJ2-2,TRBV4-2,TRBD1,CASSQPGTANTGELFF,TGTGCCAGCAGCCAACCCGGGACAGCGAACACCGGGGAGCTGTTTTTT
NA,TRBJ1-2,TRBV6-5,NA,CASSIGNGYTF,TGTGCCAGCAGCATCGGGAATGGCTACACCTTC
NA,TRBJ1-1,TRBV11-2,NA,CASSMDRNTEAFF,TGTGCCAGCAGCATGGACAGGAACACTGAAGCTTTCTTT
NA,TRBJ1-1,TRBV19,NA,CASSTGHPNTEAFF,TGTGCCAGTAGTACCGGACATCCGAACACTGAAGCTTTCTTT
NA,TRBJ1-2,TRBV19,NA,CASRLNSANYGYTF,TGTGCCAGTAGGTTAAACTCTGCTAACTATGGCTACACCTTC
NA,TRBJ2-5,TRBV19,TRBD2,CATAGTISETQYF,TGTGCCACTGCCGGGACTATCTCCGAGACCCAGTACTTC
NA,TRBJ1-2,TRBV9,NA,CASSVRPRGDGYTF,TGTGCCAGCAGCGTAAGGCCGCGGGGGGATGGCTACACCTTC
NA,TRBJ2-1,TRBV19,NA,CASSFTGGDEQFF,TGTGCCAGTAGTTTTACGGGGGGCGATGAGCAGTTCTTC
NA,TRBJ1-5,TRBV20-1,TRBD1,CSASVGQGGNQPQHF,TGCAGTGCTAGTGTGGGTCAGGGGGGAAATCAGCCCCAGCATTTT
NA,TRBJ2-2,TRBV7-2,NA,CASSLSYTGELFF,TGTGCCAGCAGCTTATCCTACACCGGGGAGCTGTTTTTT
NA,TRBJ2-7,TRBV19,TRBD1,CASSSSGTGWDEQYF,TGTGCCAGTAGTTCCTCCGGGACAGGGTGGGACGAGCAGTACTTC
NA,TRBJ2-7,TRBV7-9,TRBD2,CASSLAGLGGEQYF,TGTGCCAGCAGCTTAGCGGGACTAGGGGGCGAGCAGTACTTC
NA,TRBJ1-6,TRBV6-5,NA,CASSYGQFDSPLHF,TGTGCCAGCAGTTACGGGCAGTTCGATTCACCCCTCCACTTT
NA,TRBJ2-2,TRBV7-8,NA,CASSLVQGGGELFF,TGTGCCAGCAGCTTGGTCCAGGGGGGCGGGGAGCTGTTTTTT
NA,TRBJ1-5,TRBV5-1,NA,CASSLMTGTNQPQHF,TGCGCCAGCAGCTTAATGACAGGCACCAATCAGCCCCAGCATTTT
NA,TRBJ1-5,TRBV6-2/TRBV6-3,TRBD1,CASSPRDRGRNQPQHF,TGTGCCAGCAGTCCCCGGGACAGGGGACGCAATCAGCCCCAGCATTTT
NA,TRBJ2-7,TRBV28,TRBD1,CASSLPGTAEQYF,TGTGCCAGCAGTCTACCCGGGACAGCTGAGCAGTACTTC
NA,TRBJ1-1,TRBV13,NA,CASRGEGDTEAFF,TGTGCCAGTAGGGGGGAGGGCGACACTGAAGCTTTCTTT
NA,TRBJ2-6,TRBV3-1/TRBV3-2,NA,CASSTGVSGANVLTF,TGTGCCAGCAGCACGGGGGTTTCTGGGGCCAACGTCCTGACTTTC
NA,TRBJ2-7,TRBV9,NA,CASSVYRDSYEQYF,TGTGCCAGCAGCGTATATCGGGACTCCTACGAGCAGTACTTC
NA,TRBJ1-5,TRBV5-1,NA,CASSLGTVTNQPQHF,TGCGCCAGCAGCTTGGGGACAGTGACAAATCAGCCCCAGCATTTT
NA,TRBJ1-2,TRBV19,NA,CASSEDYYGYTF,TGTGCCAGTAGTGAGGACTACTATGGCTACACCTTC
NA,TRBJ2-7,TRBV7-9,TRBD2,CASSLSGGAYEQYF,TGTGCCAGCAGCCTTAGCGGGGGGGCATACGAGCAGTACTTC
few,TRBJ1-6,TRBV5-1,NA,CASSLKGLDSSYNSPLHF,TGCGCCAGCAGCTTGAAAGGTTTAGACAGCTCCTATAATTCACCCCTCCACTTT
NA,TRBJ1-5,TRBV24-1,NA,CATSDFGYNQPQHF,TGTGCCACCAGTGATTTCGGGTACAATCAGCCCCAGCATTTT
NA,TRBJ1-4,TRBV18,TRBD1,CASAAQGQAGEKLFF,TGTGCCAGCGCAGCGCAGGGACAGGCGGGAGAAAAACTGTTTTTT
NA,TRBJ2-3,TRBV4-3,TRBD2,CASSQARLAGSSTDTQYF,TGCGCCAGCAGCCAAGCTCGACTAGCGGGGTCTAGCACAGATACGCAGTATTTT
once,TRBJ1-1,TRBV5-4,NA,CASSPPGDTEAFF,TGTGCCAGCTCCCCTCCGGGTGACACTGAAGCTTTCTTT
NA,TRBJ2-1,TRBV2,TRBD2,CASSEEIAGNNEQFF,TGTGCCAGCAGTGAGGAGATAGCGGGGAATAATGAGCAGTTCTTC
NA,TRBJ2-3,TRBV6-5,TRBD1,CASRDRANTDTQYF,TGTGCCAGCCGGGACAGGGCGAACACAGATACGCAGTATTTT
NA,TRBJ2-7,TRBV7-2,TRBD1,CASSTRQGVNEQYF,TGTGCCAGCAGCACCCGACAGGGGGTGAACGAGCAGTACTTC
NA,TRBJ1-1,TRBV6-1,NA,CASSEQGNTEAFF,TGTGCCAGCAGTGAACAGGGGAACACTGAAGCTTTCTTT
once,TRBJ2-7,TRBV21-1,NA,CASSKRGEAPGEQYF,TGTGCCAGCAGCAAAAGAGGGGAGGCCCCTGGCGAGCAGTACTTC
NA,TRBJ2-7,TRBV2,TRBD2,CASSEIGRGDSYEQYF,TGTGCCAGCAGTGAAATTGGGCGGGGGGACTCCTACGAGCAGTACTTC